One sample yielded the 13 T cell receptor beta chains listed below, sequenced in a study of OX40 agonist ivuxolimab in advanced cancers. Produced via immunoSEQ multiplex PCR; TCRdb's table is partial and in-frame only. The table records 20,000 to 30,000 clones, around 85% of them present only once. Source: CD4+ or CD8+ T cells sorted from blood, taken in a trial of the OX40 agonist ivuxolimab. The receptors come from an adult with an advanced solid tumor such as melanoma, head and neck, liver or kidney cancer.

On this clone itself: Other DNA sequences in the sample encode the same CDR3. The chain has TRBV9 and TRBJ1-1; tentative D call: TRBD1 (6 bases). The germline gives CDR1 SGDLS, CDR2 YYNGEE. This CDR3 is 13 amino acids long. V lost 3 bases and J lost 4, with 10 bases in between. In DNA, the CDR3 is TGTGCCAGCAGCGAAGGGGGAGGCACTGAAGCTTTCTTT. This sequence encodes CASSEGGGTEAFF.

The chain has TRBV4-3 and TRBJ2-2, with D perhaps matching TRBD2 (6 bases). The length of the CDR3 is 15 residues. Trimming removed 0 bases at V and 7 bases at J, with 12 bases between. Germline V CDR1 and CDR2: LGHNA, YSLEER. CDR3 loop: CASSQEMRGFGELFF. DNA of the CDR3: TGCGCCAGCAGCCAAGAAATGCGGGGCTTCGGGGAGCTGTTTTTT.

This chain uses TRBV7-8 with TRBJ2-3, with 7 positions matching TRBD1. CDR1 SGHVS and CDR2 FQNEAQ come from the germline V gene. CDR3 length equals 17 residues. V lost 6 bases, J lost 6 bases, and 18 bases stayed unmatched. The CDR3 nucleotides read TGTGCCAGCAGTTCCGTCTCGACAGGGAGCGATTTGGATACGCAGTATTTT. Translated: CASSSVSTGSDLDTQYF.

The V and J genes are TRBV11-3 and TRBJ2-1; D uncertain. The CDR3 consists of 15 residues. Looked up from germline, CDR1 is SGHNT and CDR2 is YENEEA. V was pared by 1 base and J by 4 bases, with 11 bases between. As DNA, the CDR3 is TGTGCCAGCAGCTTAGGATACGGACCGTACAATGAGCAGTTCTTC. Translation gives CASSLGYGPYNEQFF.

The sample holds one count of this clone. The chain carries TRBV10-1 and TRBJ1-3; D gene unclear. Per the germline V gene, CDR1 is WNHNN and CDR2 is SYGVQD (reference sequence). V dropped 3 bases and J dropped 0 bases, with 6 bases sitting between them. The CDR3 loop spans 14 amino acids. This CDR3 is CASSERISGNTIYF. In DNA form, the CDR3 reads TGCGCCAGCAGTGAACGGATCTCTGGAAACACCATATATTTT.

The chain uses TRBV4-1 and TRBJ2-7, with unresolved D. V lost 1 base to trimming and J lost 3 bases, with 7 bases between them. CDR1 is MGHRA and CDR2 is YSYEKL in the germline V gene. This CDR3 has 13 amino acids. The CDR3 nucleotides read TGCGCCAGCAGCCAAGGGGTGAACTACGAGCAGTACTTC. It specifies CASSQGVNYEQYF.

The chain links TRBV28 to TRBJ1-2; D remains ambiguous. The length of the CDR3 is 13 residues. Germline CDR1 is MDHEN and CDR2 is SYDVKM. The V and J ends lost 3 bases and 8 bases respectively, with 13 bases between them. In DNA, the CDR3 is TGTGCCAGCAGTTTCGCCGGACTAGTGGGCTACACCTTC. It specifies CASSFAGLVGYTF.

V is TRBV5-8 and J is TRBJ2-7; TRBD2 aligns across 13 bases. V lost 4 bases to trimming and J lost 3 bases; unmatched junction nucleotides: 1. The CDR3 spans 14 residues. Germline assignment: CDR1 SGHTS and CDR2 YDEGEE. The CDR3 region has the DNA TGTGCCAGCAGCCGGACTAGCGGGAGCTACGAGCAGTACTTC. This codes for CASSRTSGSYEQYF.

Here the CDR3 reads CASSRGQGVVQPQHF. The CDR3 nucleotides read TGCGCCAGCAGCCGGGGACAGGGTGTAGTTCAGCCCCAGCATTTT. This sequence joins TRBV4-1 and TRBJ1-5; TRBD1 matches at 9 bases. J gave up 6 bases and V 4 bases, and 7 bases lay outside the gene matches. Germline CDR1 is MGHRA and CDR2 is YSYEKL. The CDR3 totals 15 residues.

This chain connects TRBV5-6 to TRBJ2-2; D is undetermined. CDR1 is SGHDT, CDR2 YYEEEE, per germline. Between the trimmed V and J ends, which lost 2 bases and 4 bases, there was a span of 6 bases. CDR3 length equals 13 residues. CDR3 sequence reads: CASSFGFTGELFF. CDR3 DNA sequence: TGTGCCAGCAGCTTCGGCTTCACCGGGGAGCTGTTTTTT.

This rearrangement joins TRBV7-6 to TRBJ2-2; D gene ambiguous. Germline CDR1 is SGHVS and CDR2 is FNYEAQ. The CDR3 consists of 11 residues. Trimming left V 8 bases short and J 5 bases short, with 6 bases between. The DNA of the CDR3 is TGTGCCAGCTCGGATACCGGGGAGCTGTTTTTT. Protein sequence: CASSDTGELFF.

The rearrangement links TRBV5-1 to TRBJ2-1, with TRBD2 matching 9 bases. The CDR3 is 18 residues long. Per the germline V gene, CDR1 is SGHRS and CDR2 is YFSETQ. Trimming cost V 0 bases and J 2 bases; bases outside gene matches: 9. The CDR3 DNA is TGCGCCAGCAGCTTGGAGACTAGCGGCTCTATGGCCTACAATGAGCAGTTCTTC. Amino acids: CASSLETSGSMAYNEQFF. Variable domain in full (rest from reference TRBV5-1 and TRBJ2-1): KAGVTQTPRYLIKTRGQQVTLSCSPISGHRSVSWYQQTPGQGLQFLFEYFSETQRNKGNFPGRFSGRQFSNSRSEMNVSTLELGDSALYLCASSLETSGSMAYNEQFFGPGTRLTVL.

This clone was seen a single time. The CDR3, as DNA: TGCGCCAGCAGCCCGCAGGGACGGCTTTACGAGCAGTACTTC. Protein product: CASSPQGRLYEQYF. The V and J genes are TRBV4-1 and TRBJ2-7; TRBD1 or TRBD2 may be the D gene (5 bases each). Trimming shortened V by 4 bases and J by 4 bases, and 14 bases separated the two germline ends. The CDR3 extends over 14 amino acids. The germline V gene has CDR1 MGHRA and CDR2 YSYEKL.